This T cell receptor beta chain was recorded in a study of cytomegalovirus exposure and HLA in healthy donors. The germline V gene has CDR1 SGHVS and CDR2 FQNEAQ. V lost 6 bases to trimming and J lost 6 bases, with 20 bases between them. This CDR3 is built from 15 residues. Study-wide points: An analysis that was carried out later associated some 17,000 TCR beta sequences with HLA alleles at 0.05 false discovery rate. More clonal expansion characterized HLA-associated TCR beta chains than equally common others in a later analysis.

The PCR was carried out with 60 Vbeta primers and 13 Jbeta primers. Measured with immunoSEQ multiplex PCR; TCRdb has only the in-frame clones, and not every one. The data hold about 94,000 clones, with under 80% observed a single time. This clone turned up a few times. Its antigen is as yet unknown. V gene TRBV7-8 combines with J gene TRBJ1-2; D is possibly TRBD1 (5 bases). The source of this sequence is a man between 40 and 49 years old in good health and CMV-seropositive. The sample was PBMCs. The CDR3 here is CASRTLRGGEDGYTF. The DNA of the CDR3 is TGTGCCAGCAGAACACTCCGGGGAGGGGAGGATGGCTACACCTTC.